These 8 T cell receptor beta chains share one sample of origin, sequenced in a study of T-cell reconstitution after alpha-beta-depleted transplantation in children. The TCRbeta library incorporated unique molecular identifiers. TCRdb reanalysed the PCR reads using MiXCR and keeps one entry per CDR3 protein. The sample has roughly 610,000 distinct CDR3 sequences, about 11% seen once. The sample consisted of PBMCs from the stem cell graft donor, taken from the stem cell graft. Source of these receptors: a human donor who donated a stem cell graft to a child with acute myeloid leukemia.

In its sample, this clonotype was seen a few times. This chain links TRBV9 with TRBJ2-7, with 7 positions matching TRBD2. The germline V gene encodes CDR1 SGDLS and CDR2 YYNGEE. Trimming removed 0 bases from V and 2 bases from J; junction bases left unmatched: 2. The CDR3 contains 14 residues. CDR3 loop: CASSVATSAYEQYF. Here the CDR3 DNA reads TGTGCCAGCAGCGTAGCTACTAGCGCCTACGAGCAGTACTTC. The variable domain in full, completed from reference TRBV9 and TRBJ2-7, reads DSGVTQTPKHLITATGQRVTLRCSPRSGDLSVYWYQQSLDQGLQFLIQYYNGEERAKGNILERFSAQQFPDLHSELNLSSLELGDSALYFCASSVATSAYEQYFGPGTRLTVT.

This clonotype was counted many times. The chain employs TRBV9 and TRBJ2-1, with TRBD2 matching over 9 bases. Germline trimming cut 4 bases from V and 5 bases from J; bases unmatched to any gene: 7. Germline V gives CDR1 SGDLS, CDR2 YYNGEE. This CDR3 has 15 residues. The CDR3 protein is CASSRGLAGHNEQFF. CDR3 in DNA: TGTGCCAGCAGCCGGGGGCTAGCGGGACACAATGAGCAGTTCTTC.

V usage is TRBV12-3 or TRBV12-4 and J usage is TRBJ1-4, with 10 bases fitting TRBD1. The V and J ends lost 5 bases and 5 bases, in that order; junction bases with no gene match: 14. The CDR3 spans 18 residues. As DNA, the CDR3 is TGTGCCAGCAGTCCCTCAACCTCGGACAGGGGGTGGAATGAAAAACTGTTTTTT. This gives the protein CASSPSTSDRGWNEKLFF.

This clonotype occurred many times. The chain couples TRBV7-3 to TRBJ2-2; D may be TRBD2 (6 bases). CDR1 and CDR2 from the germline V gene are SGHTA and FQGTGA. The length of the CDR3 is 13 residues. The V end was cut by 6 bases, the J end by 8 bases, with 13 bases between. The CDR3 loop reads CASSRRELGELFF. CDR3 nucleotide sequence: TGTGCCAGCAGTCGACGGGAGTTAGGGGAGCTGTTTTTT.

This clonotype was counted a few times. V usage is TRBV5-1 and J usage is TRBJ2-1; a weak D match, TRBD2 (6 bases). The CDR3 contains 15 residues. V lost 0 bases and J 6 bases, leaving 13 bases between the germline ends. Germline values: CDR1 SGHRS, CDR2 YFSETQ. CDR3 DNA sequence: TGCGCCAGCAGCTTGGAATCCCTGGGGGGCAATGAGCAGTTCTTC. It is translated as CASSLESLGGNEQFF.

This clonotype was counted between two and nine times. The chain employs TRBV5-1 and TRBJ2-1; the D gene is possibly TRBD1 (5 bases). Trimming took off 7 bases at V and 2 bases at J, with 13 bases between the two ends. Germline CDR1 SGHRS, CDR2 YFSETQ. This CDR3 contains 14 residues. The CDR3 region is CASRAGQAYNEQFF. The DNA for the CDR3 is TGCGCCAGCCGGGCAGGGCAAGCCTACAATGAGCAGTTCTTC.

V usage is TRBV7-9 and J usage is TRBJ2-4; D gene ambiguous. V lost 3 bases and J 4 bases, leaving 4 bases between the germline ends. The CDR3 covers 12 residues. Germline CDR1 and CDR2: SEHNR and FQNEAQ (reference sequence). CDR3 sequence reads: CASSLGKNIQYF. The CDR3, as DNA: TGTGCCAGCAGCTTGGGGAAAAACATTCAGTACTTC.

The table lists this clonotype with many counts. V usage is TRBV29-1 and J usage is TRBJ2-7, with TRBD1 identical over 9 bases. V trimming: 6 bases; J trimming: 1 base; junction bases outside the gene matches: 1. Germline V gene data show CDR1 as SQVTM and CDR2 as ANQGSEA. The CDR3 is 12 residues long. The DNA of the CDR3 is TGCAGCGTACAGGGGGCATCCTACGAGCAGTACTTC. Translating gives CSVQGASYEQYF.